The rows below give T cell receptor beta chains drawn from one sample of a study of early T cells in non-severe SARS-CoV-2 infection. A single record per CDR3 protein comes from TCRdb applying MiXCR to the 5' RACE reads. Altogether about 98,000 distinct CDR3 sequences are present, over 13% being singletons, with the ten largest covering 6% to 7.5%. The sequenced material came from whole blood. The receptors were gathered from an adult who was a healthcare worker with PCR-confirmed SARS-CoV-2 infection or an uninfected control (not recorded which). Each CDR3 is given with its conserved first and last residue. The order of the fields is J gene, D gene, V gene, clone size, CDR3 DNA, CDR3 protein. A D gene is named only where the DNA matches it firmly. Clone size is shown for a subset of rows, as once, few, many or a class of expanded clone.

TRBJ1-5 - TRBV2 - TGTGCCAGCAGTCGACGGAATAGCAATCAGCCCCAGCATTTT CASSRRNSNQPQHF
TRBJ1-1 - TRBV29-1 - TGCAGCGTTGAAGATCGAGGTATGGGGGCGAGGGGGAGCACTGAAGCTTTCTTT CSVEDRGMGARGSTEAFF
TRBJ2-7 - TRBV10-3 - TGTGCCATCAGTGACCGTACATGGAAGCAGTACTTC CAISDRTWKQYF
TRBJ1-2 - TRBV20-1 few TGCAGTGCTATCGTCGCCCGGAATAACTATGGCTACACCTTC CSAIVARNNYGYTF
TRBJ2-2 - TRBV28 - TGTGCCAGCAGCCCTGGATATAACACCGGGGAGCTGTTTTTT CASSPGYNTGELFF
TRBJ1-4 - TRBV12-3/TRBV12-4 - TGTGCCAGCAGTCCCCAGGCAACAACTAATGAAAAACTGTTTTTT CASSPQATTNEKLFF
TRBJ2-7 TRBD1 TRBV2 few TGTGCCAGCAGATCGGGACAGATCGGGCAGTACTTC CASRSGQIGQYF
TRBJ2-1 - TRBV30 - TGTGCCTGGAGTGCAGACAATGAGCAGTTCTTC CAWSADNEQFF
TRBJ2-7 - TRBV9 - TGTGCCAGCAGCTACCGGGACCGCTACGAGCAGTACTTC CASSYRDRYEQYF
TRBJ2-1 - TRBV12-5 many TGTGCTAGTGCCCTGGTAATGTACAATGAGCAGTTCTTC CASALVMYNEQFF
TRBJ2-4 TRBD2 TRBV6-5 few TGTGCCAGCAGTTATCTCCCCCCTAGCGGGAGAGGCGGCGAAAACATTCAGTACTTC CASSYLPPSGRGGENIQYF
TRBJ2-5 TRBD2 TRBV11-2 - TGTGCCAGCGCAAGGCGGCTAGCGGGAATGGGATACCAAGAGACCCAGTACTTC CASARRLAGMGYQETQYF
TRBJ2-1 TRBD2 TRBV7-3 - TGTGCCAGCAGCCGGAGCGGGAGCTCCTACAATGAGCAGTTCTTC CASSRSGSSYNEQFF
TRBJ2-7 - TRBV2 many TGTGCCAGCAGTGCGGAGCAGGGATGGTACGAGCAGTACTTC CASSAEQGWYEQYF
TRBJ2-2 - TRBV7-9 - TGTGCCAGCAGTTACACAGGATTAAACACCGGGGAGCTGTTTTTT CASSYTGLNTGELFF
TRBJ2-1 TRBD2 TRBV6-5 - TGTGCCGTAAACGGGTGGCGGGAGAGGTATGAGCAGTTCTTC CAVNGWRERYEQFF
TRBJ2-1 TRBD2 TRBV6-6 - TGTGCCAGCAGCCTACTAGCGGGAGACTACAATGAGCAGTTCTTC CASSLLAGDYNEQFF
TRBJ2-1 TRBD2 TRBV20-1 - TGCAGTGCTAGTGAGACTAGCGGCGGTTACAATGAGCAGTTCTTC CSASETSGGYNEQFF
TRBJ2-1 - TRBV20-1 few TGCAGTGCTACTGGACACCCCCCCAATGAGCAGTTCTTC CSATGHPPNEQFF
TRBJ2-1 - TRBV7-2 few TGTGCCAGCAGCTCCTACGAGAGGAACAATGAGCAGTTCTTC CASSSYERNNEQFF
TRBJ2-2 - TRBV12-3/TRBV12-4 - TGTGCCAGCAGTTTACCCCTCTCAAAAACCGGGGAGCTGTTTTTT CASSLPLSKTGELFF
TRBJ2-7 - TRBV4-2 few TGTGCCAGCAGCCAAGCGGGAGAGCAGTACTTC CASSQAGEQYF
TRBJ1-2 - TRBV4-1 few TGCGCCAGCAGCCAAGATGGCAGGGGACCGTATGGCTACACCTTC CASSQDGRGPYGYTF
TRBJ2-7 - TRBV29-1 many TGCAGCGTTGTGGGGCACTTGAGCTCCTACGAGCAGTACTTC CSVVGHLSSYEQYF
TRBJ2-1 TRBD1 TRBV29-1 few TGCAGCGTTGGGACAGGGAATGAGCAGTTCTTC CSVGTGNEQFF
TRBJ1-3 - TRBV12-3/TRBV12-4 few TGTGCCAGCAGTTTAAACGACGCGCCCACCATATATTTT CASSLNDAPTIYF
TRBJ2-5 TRBD2 TRBV2 - TGTGCCAGCAGTGAAGGTCTAGCGGGAAACGCCCAAGAGACCCAGTACTTC CASSEGLAGNAQETQYF
TRBJ1-1 - TRBV18 - TGTGCCAGCTCACCAGGGGGCACTTCGAACACTGAAGCTTTCTTT CASSPGGTSNTEAFF
TRBJ2-5 - TRBV11-2 - TGTGCCAGCAGCGCCACAGGGCTACAAGAGACCCAGTACTTC CASSATGLQETQYF
TRBJ2-7 TRBD2 TRBV11-2 few TGTGCCAGCAGCCCGACTAGCGGGGAACCCTACGAGCAGTACTTC CASSPTSGEPYEQYF
TRBJ1-1 - TRBV30 once TGTGCCTGGAGTGGACAGGTTGAAGCTTTCTTT CAWSGQVEAFF
TRBJ1-5 TRBD1 TRBV24-1 few TGTGCCACCCAACCGGGACAGGGCCGCCGCAACAATCAGCCCCAGCATTTT CATQPGQGRRNNQPQHF
TRBJ1-1 TRBD1 TRBV7-9 few TGTGCCAGCAGCTTCCCCGACAGGGACTACACTGAAGCTTTCTTT CASSFPDRDYTEAFF
TRBJ2-1 - TRBV5-1 many TGCGCCAGCAGCTCTTCTAGCTGGCCGTCCTACAATGAGCAGTTCTTC CASSSSSWPSYNEQFF
TRBJ2-1 - TRBV2 medium-sized TGTGCCAGCAGTTCAGGGAGCACGGAGTTCTTC CASSSGSTEFF
TRBJ2-3 TRBD2 TRBV28 few TGTGCCAGTACCGACTCGCTAGCGGGAGGCACAGATACGCAGTATTTT CASTDSLAGGTDTQYF
TRBJ2-2 - TRBV19 many TGTGCCAGTAGTATCCGAGGTTCCGACACCGGGGAGCTGTTTTTT CASSIRGSDTGELFF
TRBJ2-7 TRBD1 TRBV19 - TGTGCCAGTACCATTGGGACAGGCGCGTACGAGCAGTACTTC CASTIGTGAYEQYF
TRBJ2-2 TRBD2 TRBV9 many TGTGCCAGCAGCTTGGGACTAGCGGCAGACACCGGGGAGCTGTTTTTT CASSLGLAADTGELFF
TRBJ1-1 TRBD1 TRBV11-2 - TGTGCCAGCAGCCCGCCGACAGGGGATACTGAAGCTTTCTTT CASSPPTGDTEAFF
TRBJ2-1 - TRBV28 few TGTGCCAGCAGTTTATGGGAGGTCAGGCGAGTAGACAATGAGCAGTTCTTC CASSLWEVRRVDNEQFF
TRBJ1-5 - TRBV5-1 few TGCGCCAGCAGGGCAGGGCAAAATCAGCCCCAGCATTTT CASRAGQNQPQHF
TRBJ2-7 - TRBV3-1 - TGTGCCAGCAGCCAAACCCCGGACAGTGCCTACGAGCAGTACTTC CASSQTPDSAYEQYF
TRBJ1-3 - TRBV6-5 - TGTGCCAGCAGCCGCAGCTCTGGAAACACCATATATTTT CASSRSSGNTIYF
TRBJ2-7 - TRBV7-9 few TGTGCCAGCAGCTTTTCGCAGCCATACGAGCAGTACTTC CASSFSQPYEQYF
TRBJ1-1 - TRBV6-5 many TGTGCCAGCTTGCGTGGAACTGAAGCTTTCTTT CASLRGTEAFF
TRBJ2-1 - TRBV4-1 many TGCGCCAGCAGCCAAGATATGGGCGGGCTAGCCATCTACAATGAGCAGTTCTTC CASSQDMGGLAIYNEQFF
TRBJ2-7 - TRBV4-1 - TGCGCCAGCAGCTCAGGCAGGACTAACTCCTACGAGCAGTACTTC CASSSGRTNSYEQYF